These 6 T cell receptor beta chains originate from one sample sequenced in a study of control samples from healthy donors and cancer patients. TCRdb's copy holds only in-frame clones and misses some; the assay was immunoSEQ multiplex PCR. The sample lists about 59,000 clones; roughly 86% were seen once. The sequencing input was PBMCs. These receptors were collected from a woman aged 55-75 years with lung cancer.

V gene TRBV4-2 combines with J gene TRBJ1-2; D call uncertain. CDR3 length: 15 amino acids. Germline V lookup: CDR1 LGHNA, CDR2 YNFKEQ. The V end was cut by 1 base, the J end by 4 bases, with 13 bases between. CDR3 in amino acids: CASSQAADLPYGYTF. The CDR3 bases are TGTGCCAGCAGCCAAGCGGCAGACCTCCCCTATGGCTACACCTTC.

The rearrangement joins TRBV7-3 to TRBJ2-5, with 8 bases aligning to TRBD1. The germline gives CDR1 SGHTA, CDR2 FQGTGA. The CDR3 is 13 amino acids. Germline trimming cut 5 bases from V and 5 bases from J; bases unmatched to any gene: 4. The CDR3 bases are TGTGCCAGCAGCCCGACAGGGGTGGAGACCCAGTACTTC. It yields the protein CASSPTGVETQYF.

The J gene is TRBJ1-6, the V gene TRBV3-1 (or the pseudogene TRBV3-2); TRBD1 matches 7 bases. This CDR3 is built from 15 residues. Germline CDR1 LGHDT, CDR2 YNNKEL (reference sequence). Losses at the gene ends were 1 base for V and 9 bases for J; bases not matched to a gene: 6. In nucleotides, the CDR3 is TGTGCCAGCAGCCAAGGACAGGGCTTAGGTTCACCCCTCCACTTT. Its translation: CASSQGQGLGSPLHF.

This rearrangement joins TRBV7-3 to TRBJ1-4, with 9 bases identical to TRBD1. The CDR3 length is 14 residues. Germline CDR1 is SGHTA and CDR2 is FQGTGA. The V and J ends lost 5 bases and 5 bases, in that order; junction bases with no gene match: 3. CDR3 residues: CASSPGTGNEKLFF. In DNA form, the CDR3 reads TGTGCCAGCAGCCCGGGGACAGGGAATGAAAAACTGTTTTTT.

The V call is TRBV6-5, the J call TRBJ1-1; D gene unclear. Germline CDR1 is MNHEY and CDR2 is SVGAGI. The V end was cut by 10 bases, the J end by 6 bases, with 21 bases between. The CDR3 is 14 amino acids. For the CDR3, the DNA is TGTGCCATCCCGGAGAGCGGGCTCAAGGCTGAAGCTTTCTTT. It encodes CAIPESGLKAEAFF.

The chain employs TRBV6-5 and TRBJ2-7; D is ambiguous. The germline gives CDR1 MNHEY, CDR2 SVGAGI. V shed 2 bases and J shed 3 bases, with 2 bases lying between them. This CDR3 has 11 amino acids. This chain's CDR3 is CASSYRYEQYF. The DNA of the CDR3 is TGTGCCAGCAGTTACCGCTACGAGCAGTACTTC.